Below, 24 T cell receptor beta chains from the same sample are listed, as sequenced in a study of T cells after yellow fever vaccination. TCRdb recomputed calls from the 5' RACE reads with MiXCR, one row per CDR3 protein. The repertoire includes 620,000 or so distinct CDR3 sequences, less than 20% of them detected once, and 15% to 20% sits in the top ten. The sample in question was PBMCs, obtained less than 6 days after the first yellow fever vaccination. These receptors came from a man between 18 and 29 years old who received the YFV17D yellow fever vaccine.

In its sample, this clonotype was seen a few times. V usage is TRBV7-6 and J usage is TRBJ2-7; D unclear. Trimming removed 2 bases at V and 5 bases at J, with 7 bases between. The CDR3 totals 12 residues. Germline assignment: CDR1 SGHVS and CDR2 FNYEAQ. CDR3: CASSLIQDEQYF. The CDR3 DNA reads as TGTGCCAGCAGCTTAATCCAGGACGAGCAGTACTTC.

This clonotype was counted only a few times. CDR3 loop: CSAPSGGAGNEQFF. The CDR3, as DNA: TGCAGTGCTCCTAGCGGGGGGGCGGGCAATGAGCAGTTCTTC. This chain joins TRBV20-1 and TRBJ2-1; 12 nucleotides align to TRBD2. The CDR3 spans 14 residues. Germline V gives CDR1 DFQATT, CDR2 SNEGSKA (reference sequence). J gave up 6 bases and V 5 bases, and 5 bases lay outside the gene matches.

The V and J genes are TRBV24-1 and TRBJ2-3, with 10 bases that match TRBD1. Germline V gene sequence: CDR1 KGHDR, CDR2 SFDVKD. The V and J ends lost 9 bases and 4 bases, in that order; junction bases with no gene match: 3. There are 13 residues in the CDR3. The CDR3 loop is CATLDRGPDTQYF. CDR3 nucleotides: TGTGCCACCCTCGACAGGGGGCCAGATACGCAGTATTTT.

The chain is built from TRBV2 and TRBJ2-2; unclear D gene. Germline V lookup: CDR1 SNHLY, CDR2 FYNNEI. Trimming cost V 8 bases and J 1 base, with 14 bases left between them. CDR3 size: 15 residues. The DNA of the CDR3 is TGTGCCAGCTGGAAGGGTCCAGGGAACACCGGGGAGCTGTTTTTT. Amino acid sequence: CASWKGPGNTGELFF.

This clonotype was seen more than once but under ten times. This chain links TRBV4-2 with TRBJ2-5; 11 bases agree with TRBD2. The V gene's germline CDR1 is LGHNA and CDR2 YNFKEQ. This CDR3 is 18 amino acids long. Trimming took 2 bases from V and 0 from J; bases not matched to a gene: 8. The CDR3, as DNA: TGTGCCAGCAGCCAACTTAAATTAGCGGGGGGGAACCAAGAGACCCAGTACTTC. Protein product: CASSQLKLAGGNQETQYF.

This clonotype was counted between two and nine times. The gene calls are TRBV6-5 and TRBJ2-7, with D possibly matching TRBD2 (5 bases). The CDR3 is made up of 13 amino acids. V lost 2 bases, J lost 4 bases, and 9 bases lay in between. Germline CDR1 reads MNHEY; CDR2 reads SVGAGI. The CDR3 DNA reads as TGTGCCAGCAGTTACGCACGGGAATACGAGCAGTACTTC. This codes for CASSYAREYEQYF.

This clonotype came up a few times. V usage is TRBV4-3 and J usage is TRBJ2-1; 12 nucleotides agree with TRBD1. The CDR3 extends over 20 amino acids. The ends lost 0 bases at V and 7 bases at J; junction bases unmatched: 16. Germline values: CDR1 LGHNA, CDR2 YSLEER. The CDR3 DNA reads as TGCGCCAGCAGCCAAGATCGGGACAGGGGGCGCCGGAATATTTATAATGAGCAGTTCTTC. It codes for CASSQDRDRGRRNIYNEQFF.

The chain couples TRBV20-1 to TRBJ1-6, with a tentative D call TRBD1 (6 bases). Trimming took off 6 bases at V and 1 base at J, with 7 bases between the two ends. The CDR3 contains 13 residues. The germline V gene encodes CDR1 DFQATT and CDR2 SNEGSKA (reference sequence). The CDR3 loop is CSAGTSYNSPLHF. The CDR3 nucleotides are TGCAGTGCAGGGACATCCTATAATTCACCCCTCCACTTT.

There are many counts of this clonotype. This sequence joins TRBV3-1 and TRBJ2-2; D unclear. Per the germline V gene, CDR1 is LGHDT and CDR2 is YNNKEL (reference sequence). Trimming stripped 2 bases from V and 7 bases from J, with 14 bases between. The CDR3 is made up of 15 amino acids. The CDR3 sequence: CASSQWGNDGGELFF. Written as DNA, the CDR3 is TGTGCCAGCAGCCAATGGGGTAATGATGGCGGGGAGCTGTTTTTT.

The V gene is TRBV12-5, the J gene TRBJ2-3; 8 bases map to TRBD2. CDR1 LGHNT and CDR2 FRNRAP come from the germline V gene. With 2 bases clipped from V and 5 bases from J, the junction kept 6 bases outside the gene matches. This CDR3 contains 15 residues. The CDR3 sequence: CASGLTGTRRDTQYF. In DNA form, the CDR3 reads TGTGCTAGTGGTTTGACCGGGACTAGACGAGATACGCAGTATTTT.

In its sample, this clonotype was seen many times. This rearrangement joins TRBV30 to TRBJ2-3; 9 bases agree with TRBD1. The J segment lost 4 bases and the V segment lost 6 bases, leaving 8 bases of the junction unmatched. The germline gives CDR1 GTSNPN, CDR2 SVGIG (reference sequence). The length of the CDR3 is 14 residues. The CDR3 DNA reads as TGTGCCTGTGGGACAGGGAGTTACGCAGATACGCAGTATTTT. It codes for CACGTGSYADTQYF.

The chain couples TRBV28 to TRBJ1-5; D possibly corresponds to TRBD1 (6 bases). The CDR3 totals 14 residues. V lost 5 bases, J lost 3 bases, and 11 bases lay in between. The germline CDR1 and CDR2 sequences are MDHEN and SYDVKM. The chain's CDR3 is CASSPWTDNQPQHF. Written as DNA, the CDR3 is TGTGCCAGCAGTCCCTGGACAGACAATCAGCCCCAGCATTTT.

V gene TRBV12-3 or TRBV12-4 combines with J gene TRBJ1-2, with D possibly being TRBD1 (5 bases). The CDR3 loop spans 13 amino acids. The V and J ends lost 5 bases and 3 bases respectively, with 10 bases between them. The CDR3 DNA sequence: TGTGCCAGCAGTCCTCAGGGATACTATGGCTACACCTTC. This codes for CASSPQGYYGYTF.

This clonotype was found a few times. The chain has TRBV18 and TRBJ2-1; D may be TRBD2 (5 bases). Per germline, CDR1 KGHSH and CDR2 LQKENI. V lost 2 bases to trimming and J lost 9 bases, with 5 bases between them. The CDR3 sequence is 11 residues long. CDR3 nucleotide sequence: TGTGCCAGCTCACCAGAGGGTGAGCAGTTCTTC. It is translated as CASSPEGEQFF.

In its sample, this clonotype was seen a few times. V gene TRBV7-9 combines with J gene TRBJ1-1; no firm D call. This CDR3 comprises 14 residues. V gave up 1 base and J gave up 4 bases, with 10 bases separating them. CDR1 SEHNR and CDR2 FQNEAQ come from the germline V gene (reference sequence). The CDR3 protein is CASSLGNEGTEAFF. CDR3 DNA sequence: TGTGCCAGCAGCTTAGGTAACGAGGGCACTGAAGCTTTCTTT.

This clonotype was seen a few times. The chain employs TRBV4-1 and TRBJ1-1, with 9 positions matching TRBD1. Germline assignment: CDR1 MGHRA and CDR2 YSYEKL. V shed 6 bases and J 5 bases; nucleotides not matched to a gene: 10. This CDR3 has 15 amino acids. The chain's CDR3 is CASSPHRGRGTEAFF. In nucleotides, the CDR3 is TGCGCCAGCAGTCCACACAGGGGGCGGGGGACTGAAGCTTTCTTT.

The sample holds a few counts of this clonotype. The chain is built from TRBV23-1 and TRBJ2-2; possible D gene TRBD2, 6 bases. TRBV23-1 is sorted into the ORF group, with uncertain function. Trimming took off 8 bases at V and 2 bases at J, with 21 bases between the two ends. CDR3 size: 17 residues. CDR3 DNA sequence: TGCGCCAGCCTATCCCCGAAGGGACTCAACAACACCGGGGAGCTGTTTTTT. Its protein is CASLSPKGLNNTGELFF.

V is TRBV20-1 and J is TRBJ2-2; D is unclear. Per germline, CDR1 DFQATT and CDR2 SNEGSKA (reference sequence). The CDR3 consists of 13 residues. V lost 1 base and J 6 bases, leaving 9 bases between the germline ends. Here the CDR3 reads CSARVTAPGELFF. The CDR3 DNA sequence: TGCAGTGCTAGAGTTACAGCTCCCGGGGAGCTGTTTTTT.

The chain is built from TRBV12-3 or TRBV12-4 and TRBJ2-7; no clear D gene. The CDR3 has 14 residues. Trimming shortened V by 6 bases and J by 3 bases, and 15 bases separated the two germline ends. In DNA form, the CDR3 reads TGTGCCAGCAGCCGTCCCAACCGCTTCTACGAGCAGTACTTC. The encoded protein is CASSRPNRFYEQYF.

CDR3 residues: CSARSRTGRNQPQHF. CDR3 bases: TGCAGTGCTAGGTCGCGTACAGGGCGGAATCAGCCCCAGCATTTT. V and J are TRBV20-1 and TRBJ1-5; a possible D gene is TRBD1 (6 bases). The CDR3 length is 15 residues. V lost 3 bases and J lost 4, with 16 bases in between. Germline V gene lookup returns CDR1 DFQATT and CDR2 SNEGSKA (reference sequence).

A few counts support this clonotype. The chain joins TRBV7-3 to TRBJ2-2; 8 positions agree with TRBD2. CDR1 and CDR2 from the germline V gene are SGHTA and FQGTGA. J was trimmed by 6 bases and V by 1 base; bases with no gene match: 4. The CDR3 loop spans 15 amino acids. The CDR3 reads CASSLRAGEPGELFF. DNA for the CDR3: TGTGCCAGCAGCTTAAGAGCGGGGGAGCCCGGGGAGCTGTTTTTT.

The chain couples TRBV28 to TRBJ1-5; TRBD1 aligns across 8 bases. Trimming at V came to 6 bases and at J to 6 bases, leaving 10 bases not matched to a gene. Per germline, CDR1 MDHEN and CDR2 SYDVKM. The CDR3 extends over 15 amino acids. CDR3 residues: CASSAGQGGRQPQHF. The CDR3 bases are TGTGCCAGCAGCGCTGGACAGGGAGGTCGTCAGCCCCAGCATTTT.

This rearrangement joins TRBV10-3 to TRBJ2-7; D might be TRBD1 or TRBD2, each matching 6 bases. V was trimmed by 9 bases and J by 0 bases, leaving 15 bases between them. The V gene's germline CDR1 is ENHRY and CDR2 SYGVKD. The CDR3 length is 14 residues. The CDR3: CAMRGELHSYEQYF. CDR3 DNA sequence: TGTGCCATGAGGGGGGAGCTACACTCCTACGAGCAGTACTTC.

This clonotype was observed a few times. CDR3 sequence reads: CASSSQGIGKLFF. The DNA of the CDR3 is TGTGCCAGCAGTTCACAGGGGATAGGAAAACTGTTTTTT. The rearrangement joins TRBV6-5 to TRBJ1-4; 7 bases align to TRBD1. The CDR3 spans 13 residues. V lost 4 bases to trimming and J lost 10 bases; unmatched junction nucleotides: 6. Germline V gene lookup returns CDR1 MNHEY and CDR2 SVGAGI.